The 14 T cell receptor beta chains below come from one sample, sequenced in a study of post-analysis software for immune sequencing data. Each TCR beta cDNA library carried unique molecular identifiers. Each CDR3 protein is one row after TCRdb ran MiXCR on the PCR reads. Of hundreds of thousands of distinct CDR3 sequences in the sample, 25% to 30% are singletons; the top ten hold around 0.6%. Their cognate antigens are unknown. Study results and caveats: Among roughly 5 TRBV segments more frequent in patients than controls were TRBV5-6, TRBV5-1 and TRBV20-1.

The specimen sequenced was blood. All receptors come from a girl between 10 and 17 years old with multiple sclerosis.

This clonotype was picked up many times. The CDR3, as DNA: TGTGCCAGCAGCTTGGACCCGAGGGCGGACACAGATACGCAGTATTTT. This encodes CASSLDPRADTDTQYF. This chain links TRBV5-5 with TRBJ2-3; perhaps TRBD2 as D (5 bases). This CDR3 is 16 amino acids long. CDR1 and CDR2 from the germline V gene are SGHKS and YYEKEE (reference sequence). V was shortened by 0 bases and J by 2 bases, with 13 bases between the two germline ends.

CDR3 nucleotides: TGCAGTGCTAGAGATCCCTCGGCGGCCACGACAGATACGCAGTATTTT. The encoded protein is CSARDPSAATTDTQYF. The chain uses TRBV20-1 and TRBJ2-3; D ambiguous. Germline V gene data show CDR1 as DFQATT and CDR2 as SNEGSKA (reference sequence). V lost 0 bases and J lost 3, with 16 bases in between. This CDR3 is 16 amino acids long.

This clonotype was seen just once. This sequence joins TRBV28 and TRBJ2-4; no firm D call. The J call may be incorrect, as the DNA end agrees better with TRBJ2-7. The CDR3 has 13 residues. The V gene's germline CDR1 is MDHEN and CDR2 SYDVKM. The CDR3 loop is CASSLPGPNEQYF. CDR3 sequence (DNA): TGTGCCAGCAGTTTACCAGGTCCCAACGAGCAGTACTTC.

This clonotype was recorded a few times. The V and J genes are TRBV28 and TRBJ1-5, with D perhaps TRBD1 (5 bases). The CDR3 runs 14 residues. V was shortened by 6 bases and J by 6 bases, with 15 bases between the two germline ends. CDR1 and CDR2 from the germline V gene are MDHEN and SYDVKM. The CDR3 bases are TGTGCCAGCAGCCTTCATCAGGGAAGTCAGCCCCAGCATTTT. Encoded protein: CASSLHQGSQPQHF.

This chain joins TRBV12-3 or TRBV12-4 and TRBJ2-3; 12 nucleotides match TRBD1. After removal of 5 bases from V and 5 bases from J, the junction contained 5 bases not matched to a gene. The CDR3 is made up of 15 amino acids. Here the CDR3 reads CASSGDRGLGDTQYF. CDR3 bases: TGTGCCAGCAGTGGGGACAGGGGGCTGGGAGATACGCAGTATTTT.

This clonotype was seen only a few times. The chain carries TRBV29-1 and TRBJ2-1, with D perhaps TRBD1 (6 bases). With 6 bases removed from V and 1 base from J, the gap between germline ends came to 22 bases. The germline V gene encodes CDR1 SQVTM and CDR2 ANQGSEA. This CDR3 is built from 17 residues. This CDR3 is CSVQTGGGRASYNEQFF. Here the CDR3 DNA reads TGCAGCGTACAGACAGGCGGTGGCAGGGCTTCCTACAATGAGCAGTTCTTC.

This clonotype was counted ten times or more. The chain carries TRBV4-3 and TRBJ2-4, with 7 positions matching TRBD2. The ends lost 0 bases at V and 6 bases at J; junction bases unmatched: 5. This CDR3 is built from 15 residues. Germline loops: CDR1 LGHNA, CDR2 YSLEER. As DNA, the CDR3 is TGCGCCAGCAGCCAAGACGGGGGGTTAGGAAACATTCAGTACTTC. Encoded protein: CASSQDGGLGNIQYF.

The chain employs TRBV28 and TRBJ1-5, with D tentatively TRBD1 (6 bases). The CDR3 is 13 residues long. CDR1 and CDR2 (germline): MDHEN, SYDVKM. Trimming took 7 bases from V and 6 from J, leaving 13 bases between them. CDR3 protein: CASTRGGLQPQHF. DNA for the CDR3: TGTGCCAGCACAAGGGGGGGGCTTCAGCCCCAGCATTTT. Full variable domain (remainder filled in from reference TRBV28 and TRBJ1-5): DVKVTQSSRYLVKRTGEKVFLECVQDMDHENMFWYRQDPGLGLRLIYFSYDVKMKEKGDIPEGYSVSREKKERFSLILESASTNQTSMYLCASTRGGLQPQHFGDGTRLSIL.

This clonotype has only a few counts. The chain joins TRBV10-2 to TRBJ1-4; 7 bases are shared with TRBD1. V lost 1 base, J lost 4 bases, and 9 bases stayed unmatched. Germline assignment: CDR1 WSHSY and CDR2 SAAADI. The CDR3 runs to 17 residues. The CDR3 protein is CASSEWGRGKYNEKLFF. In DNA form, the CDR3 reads TGCGCCAGCAGTGAGTGGGGCAGGGGGAAATATAATGAAAAACTGTTTTTT.

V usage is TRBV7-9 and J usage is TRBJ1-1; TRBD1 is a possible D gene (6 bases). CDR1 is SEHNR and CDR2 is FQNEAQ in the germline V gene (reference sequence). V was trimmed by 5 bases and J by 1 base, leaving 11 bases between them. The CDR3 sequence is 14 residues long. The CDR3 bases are TGTGCCAGCAGCCGGTTGGACAGGAACACTGAAGCTTTCTTT. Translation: CASSRLDRNTEAFF.

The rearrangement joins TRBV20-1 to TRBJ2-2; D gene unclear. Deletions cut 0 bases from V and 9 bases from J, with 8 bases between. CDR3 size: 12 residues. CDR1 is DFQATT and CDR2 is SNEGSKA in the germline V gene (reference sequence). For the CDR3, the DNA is TGCAGTGCTAGAGATGAGCGTCGGGAGCTGTTTTTT. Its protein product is CSARDERRELFF.

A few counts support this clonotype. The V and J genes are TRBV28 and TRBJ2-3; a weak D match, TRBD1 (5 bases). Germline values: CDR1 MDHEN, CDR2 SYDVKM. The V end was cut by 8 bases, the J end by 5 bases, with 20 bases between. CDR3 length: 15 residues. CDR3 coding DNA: TGTGCCAGCTCCCAACAGGCCGGCGTAGGAGATACGCAGTATTTT. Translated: CASSQQAGVGDTQYF.

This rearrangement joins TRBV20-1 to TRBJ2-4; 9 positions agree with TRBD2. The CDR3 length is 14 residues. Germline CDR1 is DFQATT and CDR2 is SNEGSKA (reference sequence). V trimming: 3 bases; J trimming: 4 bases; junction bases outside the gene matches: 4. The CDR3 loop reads CSASLLAGKNIQYF. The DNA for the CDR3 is TGCAGTGCTAGTCTCCTAGCGGGAAAAAACATTCAGTACTTC.

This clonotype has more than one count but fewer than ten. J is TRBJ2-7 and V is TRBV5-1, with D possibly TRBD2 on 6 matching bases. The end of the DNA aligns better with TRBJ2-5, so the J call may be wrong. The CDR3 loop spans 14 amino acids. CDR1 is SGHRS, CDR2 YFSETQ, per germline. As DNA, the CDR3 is TGCGCCAGCAGAGCGGGTCCCCAGGCGGAGACCCAGTACTTC. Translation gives CASRAGPQAETQYF.